This T cell receptor (beta chain) stems from a study of blood T cell repertoires in COVID-19. Study background: Sources were T cells, B-cell-depleted T cells, or PBMCs; the material itself was cDNA or gDNA.

CDR1 and CDR2 from the germline V gene are LNHDA and SQIVND (reference sequence). There are 14 residues in the CDR3. V was trimmed by 3 bases and J by 6 bases, leaving 12 bases between them. Assay: immunoSEQ multiplex PCR; the TCRdb copy retains only in-frame clones and omits some. The table lists 200,000 to 250,000 clones, 81% of them singletons, with about 8.9% in the top ten. This clone has only one observation. The chain has TRBV19 and TRBJ1-5; D gene ambiguous. The receptor's source is a woman aged 45-65 years with acute COVID-19. The sequenced sample was PBMCs or T cells enriched from blood (not recorded which). The CDR3 protein is CASSIVLGIQPQHF. Here the CDR3 DNA reads TGTGCCAGTAGTATTGTCCTCGGTATTCAGCCCCAGCATTTT.